This T cell receptor (beta chain) was sequenced in a study of a mutant IDH1 vaccine in newly diagnosed glioma. The time point is: week 11, during vaccination. In every dose of vaccine, 300 ug of mutant IDH1 20-mer peptide was given alongside topical imiquimod. Each astrocytoma in the donors was new, WHO grade 3 or 4, IDH1-mutant and ATRX-lost. Generated by immunoSEQ multiplex PCR, the TCRdb table keeps only in-frame clones and is missing some. There are around 130,000 clones in the sample; around three quarters occur only once, and 4.5% to 5.5% lies in the top ten. Germline lookup yields CDR1 SGHTS and CDR2 YDEGEE. The CDR3 sequence is 14 residues long. The V end was cut by 4 bases, the J end by 2 bases, with 7 bases between. Concerning this clone: Its target is not known.

The rearrangement joins TRBV5-8 to TRBJ2-6, with D perhaps TRBD1 (6 bases). The source material was PBMCs, sampled from a glioma patient whose treatment included an IDH1 peptide vaccine. This sequence originates from a man aged 35-49 years with glioma. The CDR3 loop is CASSRTAGANVLTF. CDR3 DNA sequence: TGTGCCAGCAGCCGGACAGCTGGGGCCAACGTCCTGACTTTC.